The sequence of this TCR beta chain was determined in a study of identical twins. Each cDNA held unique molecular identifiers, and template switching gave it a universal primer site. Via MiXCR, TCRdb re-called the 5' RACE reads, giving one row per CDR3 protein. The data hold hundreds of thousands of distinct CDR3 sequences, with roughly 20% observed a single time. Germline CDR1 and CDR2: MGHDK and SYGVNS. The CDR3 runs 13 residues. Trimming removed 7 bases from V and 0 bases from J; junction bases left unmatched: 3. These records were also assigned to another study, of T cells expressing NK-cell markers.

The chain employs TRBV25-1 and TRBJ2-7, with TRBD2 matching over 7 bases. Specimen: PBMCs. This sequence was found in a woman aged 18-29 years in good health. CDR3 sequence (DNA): TGTGCCAGCATGCGCGGGAGCTCCTACGAGCAGTACTTC. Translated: CASMRGSSYEQYF.